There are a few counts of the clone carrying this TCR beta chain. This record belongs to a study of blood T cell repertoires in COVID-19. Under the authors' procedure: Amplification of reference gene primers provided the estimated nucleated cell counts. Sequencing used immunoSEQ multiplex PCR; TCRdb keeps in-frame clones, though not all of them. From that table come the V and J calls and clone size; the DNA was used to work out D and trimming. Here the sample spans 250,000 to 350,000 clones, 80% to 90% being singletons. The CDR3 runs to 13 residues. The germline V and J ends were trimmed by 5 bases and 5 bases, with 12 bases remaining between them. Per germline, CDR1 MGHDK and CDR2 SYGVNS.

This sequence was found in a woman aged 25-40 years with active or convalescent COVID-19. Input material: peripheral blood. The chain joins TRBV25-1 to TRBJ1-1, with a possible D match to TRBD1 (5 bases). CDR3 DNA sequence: TGTGCCAGCAGTTTAGGGGAGGGGACTGAAGCTTTCTTT. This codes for CASSLGEGTEAFF.